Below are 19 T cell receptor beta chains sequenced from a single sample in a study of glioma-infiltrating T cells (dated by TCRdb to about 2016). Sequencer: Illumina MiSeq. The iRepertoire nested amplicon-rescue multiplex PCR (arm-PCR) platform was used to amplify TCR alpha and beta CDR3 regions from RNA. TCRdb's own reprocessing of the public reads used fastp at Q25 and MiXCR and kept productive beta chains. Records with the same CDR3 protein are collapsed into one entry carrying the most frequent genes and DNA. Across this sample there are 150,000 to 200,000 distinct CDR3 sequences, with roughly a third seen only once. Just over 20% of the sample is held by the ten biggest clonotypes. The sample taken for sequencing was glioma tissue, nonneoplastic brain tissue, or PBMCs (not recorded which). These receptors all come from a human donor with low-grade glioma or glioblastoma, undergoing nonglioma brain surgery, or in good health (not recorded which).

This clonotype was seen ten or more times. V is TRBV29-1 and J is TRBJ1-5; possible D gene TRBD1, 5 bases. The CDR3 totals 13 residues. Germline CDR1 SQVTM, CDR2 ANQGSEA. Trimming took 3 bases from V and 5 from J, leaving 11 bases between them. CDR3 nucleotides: TGCAGCGTTGATGGGGGAGTCGATCAGCCCCAGCATTTT. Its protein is CSVDGGVDQPQHF.

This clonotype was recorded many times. In DNA, the CDR3 is TGCAGTGCTAGAGAGCGGACTAGCGGATACAATGAGCAGTTCTTC. Its translation is CSARERTSGYNEQFF. This rearrangement joins TRBV20-1 to TRBJ2-1; 10 bases map to TRBD2. This CDR3 region has 15 residues. J was trimmed by 4 bases and V by 0 bases; bases with no gene match: 3. Germline loops: CDR1 DFQATT, CDR2 SNEGSKA (reference sequence).

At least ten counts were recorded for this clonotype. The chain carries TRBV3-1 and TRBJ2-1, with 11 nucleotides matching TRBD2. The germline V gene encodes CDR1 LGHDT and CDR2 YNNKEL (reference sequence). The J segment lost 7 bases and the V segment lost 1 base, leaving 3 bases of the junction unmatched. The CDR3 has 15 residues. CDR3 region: CASSQALAGANEQFF. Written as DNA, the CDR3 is TGTGCCAGCAGCCAAGCACTAGCGGGAGCTAATGAGCAGTTCTTC.

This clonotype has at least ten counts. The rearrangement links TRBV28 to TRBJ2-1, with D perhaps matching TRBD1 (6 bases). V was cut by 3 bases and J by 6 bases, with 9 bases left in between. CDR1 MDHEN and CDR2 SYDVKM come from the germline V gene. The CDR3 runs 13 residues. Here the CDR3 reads CASSFGQTNEQFF. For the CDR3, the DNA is TGTGCCAGCAGTTTCGGACAGACCAATGAGCAGTTCTTC.

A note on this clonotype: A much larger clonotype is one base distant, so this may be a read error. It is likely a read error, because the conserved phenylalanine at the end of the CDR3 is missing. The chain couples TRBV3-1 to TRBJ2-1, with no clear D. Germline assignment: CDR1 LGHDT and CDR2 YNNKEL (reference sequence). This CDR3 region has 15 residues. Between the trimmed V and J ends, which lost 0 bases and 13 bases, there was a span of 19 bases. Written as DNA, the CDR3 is TGTGCCAGCAGCCAAGATAGGAGTCCCACCAGAGCCCAGTTCCTC. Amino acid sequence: CASSQDRSPTRAQFL.

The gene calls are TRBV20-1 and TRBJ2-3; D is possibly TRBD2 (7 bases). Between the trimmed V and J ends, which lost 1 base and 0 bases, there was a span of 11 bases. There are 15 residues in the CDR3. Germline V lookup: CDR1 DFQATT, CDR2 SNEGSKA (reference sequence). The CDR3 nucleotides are TGCAGTGCTAGAGGTGGGGGGGGCAGCACAGATACGCAGTATTTT. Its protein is CSARGGGGSTDTQYF.

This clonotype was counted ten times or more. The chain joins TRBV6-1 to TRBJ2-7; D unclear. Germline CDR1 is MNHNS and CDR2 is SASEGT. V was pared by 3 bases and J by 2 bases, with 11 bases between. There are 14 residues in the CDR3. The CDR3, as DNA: TGTGCCAGCAGTGACTTACTCCGTCCCTACGAGCAGTACTTC. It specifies CASSDLLRPYEQYF.

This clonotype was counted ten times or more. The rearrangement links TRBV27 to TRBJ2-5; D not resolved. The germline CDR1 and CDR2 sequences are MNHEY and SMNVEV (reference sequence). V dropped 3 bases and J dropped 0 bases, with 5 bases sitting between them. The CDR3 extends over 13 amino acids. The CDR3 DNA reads TGTGCCAGCAGTTTGACTCACCAAGAGACCCAGTACTTC. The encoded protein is CASSLTHQETQYF.

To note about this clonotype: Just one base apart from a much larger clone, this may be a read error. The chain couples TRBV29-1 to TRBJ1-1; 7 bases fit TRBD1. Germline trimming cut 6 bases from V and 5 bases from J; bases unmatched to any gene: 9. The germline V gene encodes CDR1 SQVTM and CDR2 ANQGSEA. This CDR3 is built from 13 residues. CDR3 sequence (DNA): TGCAGCGTGCGACAGGGAGGGAAAACTGAAGCTTTCTTT. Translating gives CSVRQGGKTEAFF.

The CDR3 here is CASSEGPTNEKLFF. The DNA for the CDR3 is TGTGCCAGCAGCGAGGGACCAACTAATGAAAAACTGTTTTTT. The V and J genes are TRBV11-2 and TRBJ1-4, with a tentative D call TRBD1 (5 bases). The CDR3 covers 14 residues. Trimming removed 5 bases at V and 0 bases at J, with 7 bases between. In germline, CDR1 is SGHAT, CDR2 FQNNGV.

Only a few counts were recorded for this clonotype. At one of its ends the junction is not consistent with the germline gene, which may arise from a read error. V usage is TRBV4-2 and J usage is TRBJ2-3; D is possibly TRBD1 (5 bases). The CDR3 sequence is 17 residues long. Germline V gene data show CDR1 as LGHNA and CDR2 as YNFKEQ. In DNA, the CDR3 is TGCGCCAGCAGCCAAGCCTCTCAGGGTGCTGGAACAGATACGCAGTATTTT. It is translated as CASSQASQGAGTDTQYF.

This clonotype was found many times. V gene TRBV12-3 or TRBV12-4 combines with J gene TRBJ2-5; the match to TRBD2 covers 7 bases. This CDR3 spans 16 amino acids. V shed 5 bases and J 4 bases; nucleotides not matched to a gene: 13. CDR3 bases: TGTGCCAGCAGTCCCCTCCCTAGCGGTAGGGGAGAGACCCAGTACTTC. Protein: CASSPLPSGRGETQYF.

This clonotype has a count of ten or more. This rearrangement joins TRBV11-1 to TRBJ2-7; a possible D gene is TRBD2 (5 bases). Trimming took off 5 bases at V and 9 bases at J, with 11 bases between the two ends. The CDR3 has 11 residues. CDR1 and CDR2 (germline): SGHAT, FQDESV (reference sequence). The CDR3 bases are TGTGCCAGCAGCCCCCCCAGCGGGCAGTACTTC. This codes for CASSPPSGQYF. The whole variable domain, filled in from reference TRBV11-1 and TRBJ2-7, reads EAEVAQSPRYKITEKSQAVAFWCDPISGHATLYWYRQILGQGPELLVQFQDESVVDDSQLPKDRFSAERLKGVDSTLKIQPAELGDSAMYLCASSPPSGQYFGPGTRLTVT.

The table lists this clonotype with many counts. CDR3 coding DNA: TGTGCCAGCAGTCCTTATGACAGGTCCTACAATGAGCAGTTCTTC. As protein: CASSPYDRSYNEQFF. V is TRBV12-3 or TRBV12-4 and J is TRBJ2-1, with D tentatively TRBD1 (6 bases). V gave up 5 bases and J gave up 1 base, with 12 bases separating them. This CDR3 has 15 residues.

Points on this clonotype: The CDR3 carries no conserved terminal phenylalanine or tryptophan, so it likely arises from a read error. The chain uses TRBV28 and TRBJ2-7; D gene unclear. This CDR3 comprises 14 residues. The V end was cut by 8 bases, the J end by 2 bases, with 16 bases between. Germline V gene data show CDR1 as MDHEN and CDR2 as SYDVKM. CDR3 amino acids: CASATLLVPYEQYL. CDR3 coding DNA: TGTGCCAGCGCCACCTTACTGGTGCCCTACGAGCAGTACCTA.

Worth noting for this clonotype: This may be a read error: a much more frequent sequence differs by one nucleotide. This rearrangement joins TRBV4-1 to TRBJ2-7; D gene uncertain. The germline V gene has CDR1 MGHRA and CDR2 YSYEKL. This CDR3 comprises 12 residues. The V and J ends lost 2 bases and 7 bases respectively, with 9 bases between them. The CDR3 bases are TGCGCCAGCAGCCAACCCCACGGGGAGCAGTACTTC. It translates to CASSQPHGEQYF.

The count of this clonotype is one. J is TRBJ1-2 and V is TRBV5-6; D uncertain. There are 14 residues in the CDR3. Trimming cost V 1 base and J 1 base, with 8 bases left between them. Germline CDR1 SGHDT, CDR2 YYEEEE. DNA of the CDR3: TGTGCCAGCAGCTTGAATTCAGTTAACTATGGCTACACCTTC. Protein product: CASSLNSVNYGYTF.

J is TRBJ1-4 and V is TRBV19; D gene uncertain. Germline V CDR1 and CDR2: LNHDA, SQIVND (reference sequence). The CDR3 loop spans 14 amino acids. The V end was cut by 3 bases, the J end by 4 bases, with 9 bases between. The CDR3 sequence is CASSIWADNEKLFF. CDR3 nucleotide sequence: TGTGCCAGTAGTATCTGGGCGGATAATGAAAAACTGTTTTTT.

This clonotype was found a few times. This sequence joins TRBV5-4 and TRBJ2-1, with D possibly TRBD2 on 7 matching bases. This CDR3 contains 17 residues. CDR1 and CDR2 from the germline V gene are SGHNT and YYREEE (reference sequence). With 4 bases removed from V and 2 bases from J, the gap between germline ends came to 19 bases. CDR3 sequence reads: CASSVAFAGATYNEQFF. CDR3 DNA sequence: TGTGCCAGCAGCGTGGCGTTCGCGGGGGCGACCTACAATGAGCAGTTCTTC.